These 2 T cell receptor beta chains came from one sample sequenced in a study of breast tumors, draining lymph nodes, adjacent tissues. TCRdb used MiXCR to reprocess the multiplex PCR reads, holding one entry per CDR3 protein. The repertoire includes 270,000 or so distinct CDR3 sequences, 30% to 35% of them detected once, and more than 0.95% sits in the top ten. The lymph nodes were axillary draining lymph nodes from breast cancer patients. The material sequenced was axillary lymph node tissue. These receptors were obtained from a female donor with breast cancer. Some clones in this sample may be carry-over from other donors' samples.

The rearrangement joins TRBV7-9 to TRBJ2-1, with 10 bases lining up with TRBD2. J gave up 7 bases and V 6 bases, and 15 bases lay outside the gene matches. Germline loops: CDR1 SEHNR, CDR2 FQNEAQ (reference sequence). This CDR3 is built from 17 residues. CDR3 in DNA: TGTGCCAGCAGTTCTTGCCCCGGGCTAGCGGGAGTTAATGAGCAGTTCTTC. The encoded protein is CASSSCPGLAGVNEQFF.

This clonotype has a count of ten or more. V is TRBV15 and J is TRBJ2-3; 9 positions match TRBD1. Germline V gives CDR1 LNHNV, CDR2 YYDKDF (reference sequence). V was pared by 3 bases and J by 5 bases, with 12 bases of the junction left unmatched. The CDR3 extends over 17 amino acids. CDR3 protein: CATSSEITGTGRDTQYF. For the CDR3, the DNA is TGTGCCACCAGCAGCGAGATTACCGGGACAGGGCGAGATACGCAGTATTTT.